Below, one T cell receptor beta chain is given with its context. Its antigen is currently unknown. The data are from a study of cytomegalovirus exposure and HLA in healthy donors. Sequencing was performed with immunoSEQ multiplex PCR; in TCRdb, only in-frame clones are kept and a portion is missing. Of about 250,000 clones listed, about 90% are singletons. This CDR3 is 16 amino acids long. The V gene lost 0 bases and the J gene lost 4 bases, with 16 bases spanning the gap. The germline V gene has CDR1 MGHRA and CDR2 YSYEKL. Study-level results: The tendency of first-cohort TCR clusters to co-occur in the roughly 110 validation repertoires was the finding of a later analysis.

The clonotype was recovered from a man between 18 and 29 years old in good health and CMV-seropositive. The gene calls are TRBV4-1 and TRBJ2-7, with D perhaps TRBD2 (7 bases). The sample taken for sequencing was PBMCs. CDR3 DNA: TGCGCCAGCAGCCAAGATTCGGGGGGCGGAAATTACGAGCAGTACTTC. Amino acids: CASSQDSGGGNYEQYF.